This TCR beta chain was recovered during a study of T cell responses to AZD1222 COVID-19 vaccine. The CDR3 length is 13 residues. The germline V gene encodes CDR1 SQVTM and CDR2 ANQGSEA. V lost 6 bases, J lost 0 bases, and 11 bases lay in between. Method: immunoSEQ multiplex PCR; TCRdb's copy keeps in-frame clones and lacks some. Of about 130,000 clones in the sample, approximately 90% were seen once. The sequence came from an adult in good health. The sample consisted of peripheral blood, taken on day 0 of AZD1222 vaccination. The chain employs TRBV29-1 and TRBJ1-2; D gene uncertain. CDR3 sequence: CSVSGWSNYGYTF. CDR3 coding DNA: TGCAGCGTATCGGGGTGGTCTAACTATGGCTACACCTTC.